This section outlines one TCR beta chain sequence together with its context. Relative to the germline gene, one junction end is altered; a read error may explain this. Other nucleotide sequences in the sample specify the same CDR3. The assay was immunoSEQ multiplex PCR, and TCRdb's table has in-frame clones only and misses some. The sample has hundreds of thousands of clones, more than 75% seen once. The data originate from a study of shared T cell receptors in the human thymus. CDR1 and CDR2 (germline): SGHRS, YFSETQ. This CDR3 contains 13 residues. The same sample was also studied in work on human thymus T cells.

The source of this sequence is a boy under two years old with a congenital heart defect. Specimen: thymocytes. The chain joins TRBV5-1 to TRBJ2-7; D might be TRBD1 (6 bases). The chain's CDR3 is CASSLDSTYEQYF. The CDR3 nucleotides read TGCGCCAGCAGCCTGGACAGTACCTATGAGCAGTACTTC.